Following are 18 T cell receptor beta chains from one sample sequenced in a study of technical replicates of blood from four donors. Using immunoSEQ multiplex PCR, the repertoire was profiled, and TCRdb retains in-frame clones only, with some absent. Among about 82,000 clones listed, about 91% were seen once. The specimen was T cells isolated from PBMCs. Receptors were obtained from a human donor in good health.

The J gene is TRBJ1-2, the V gene TRBV5-1; 8 positions match TRBD1. CDR3 length: 15 residues. After removal of 1 base from V and 6 bases from J, the junction contained 8 bases not matched to a gene. CDR1 SGHRS and CDR2 YFSETQ come from the germline V gene. This CDR3 is CASSLLGQGVDGYTF. The CDR3 DNA sequence: TGCGCCAGCAGCTTGCTAGGACAGGGCGTCGATGGCTACACCTTC.

The J gene is TRBJ1-2, the V gene TRBV10-3, with no clear D. Trimming cost V 4 bases and J 3 bases, with 6 bases left between them. Germline CDR1 reads ENHRY; CDR2 reads SYGVKD. The CDR3 has 12 amino acids. The CDR3 DNA is TGTGCCATCAGTGGAGGCTACTATGGCTACACCTTC. Its protein is CAISGGYYGYTF.

This chain links TRBV10-3 with TRBJ1-2; D not resolved. This CDR3 spans 15 amino acids. Germline CDR1 is ENHRY and CDR2 is SYGVKD. Trimming took 0 bases from V and 2 from J, leaving 10 bases between them. The chain's CDR3 is CAISESLAGNYGYTF. The CDR3 DNA reads as TGTGCCATCAGTGAGTCTCTAGCTGGGAACTATGGCTACACCTTC.

The gene calls are TRBV5-1 and TRBJ2-1; 8 bases are a match to TRBD2. V lost 3 bases to trimming and J lost 4 bases; unmatched junction nucleotides: 9. The CDR3 length is 16 residues. Per germline, CDR1 SGHRS and CDR2 YFSETQ. Here the CDR3 DNA reads TGCGCCAGCAGCTCCCTTGTGGGCGGGGGGTACAATGAGCAGTTCTTC. This sequence encodes CASSSLVGGGYNEQFF.

The CDR3 is CASTLVRIGETQYF. The CDR3 nucleotides are TGTGCCAGCACGCTTGTGAGGATTGGAGAGACCCAGTACTTC. The gene calls are TRBV18 and TRBJ2-5; D not resolved. Germline V gene data show CDR1 as KGHSH and CDR2 as LQKENI. Deletions cut 8 bases from V and 4 bases from J, with 17 bases between. The CDR3 contains 14 residues.

This chain connects TRBV5-1 to TRBJ1-1; D call uncertain. V was cut by 7 bases and J by 8 bases, with 15 bases left in between. CDR1 and CDR2 from the germline V gene are SGHRS and YFSETQ. This CDR3 is built from 12 residues. The CDR3 bases are TGCGCCAGCCCCCGCGTGCAGGCAGAAGCTTTCTTT. Its translation is CASPRVQAEAFF.

The chain employs TRBV27 and TRBJ1-2; 7 bases are a match to TRBD1. V was clipped by 3 bases and J by 1 base; unmatched bases: 5. This CDR3 region has 15 residues. Germline values: CDR1 MNHEY, CDR2 SMNVEV (reference sequence). The DNA of the CDR3 is TGTGCCAGCAGTTTGGTGCGGGACAGTAACTATGGCTACACCTTC. Its protein is CASSLVRDSNYGYTF.

The rearrangement links TRBV13 to TRBJ2-7; D unclear. Germline V gives CDR1 PRHDT, CDR2 FYEKMQ (reference sequence). V lost 5 bases, J lost 2 bases, and 4 bases lay in between. The CDR3 consists of 11 residues. This chain's CDR3 is CASSVTYEQYF. The CDR3 bases are TGTGCCAGCAGCGTCACCTACGAGCAGTACTTC.

The chain carries TRBV2 and TRBJ2-7, with D unclear. Germline V gene sequence: CDR1 SNHLY, CDR2 FYNNEI. CDR3 size: 13 residues. V was cut by 2 bases and J by 6 bases, with 11 bases left in between. The DNA of the CDR3 is TGTGCCAGCAGTGAATATTGGGCCCGCGAGCAGTACTTC. Translation: CASSEYWAREQYF.

This clone was found once. This chain links TRBV6-6 with TRBJ1-5, with D perhaps matching TRBD1 (6 bases). The CDR3 runs to 14 residues. V shed 7 bases and J shed 3 bases, with 13 bases lying between them. CDR1 is MNHNY, CDR2 SVGAGI, per germline (reference sequence). The CDR3 DNA reads as TGTGCCAGCACAGGCCGGACAGACAATCAGCCCCAGCATTTT. Its protein is CASTGRTDNQPQHF.

The chain joins TRBV6-5 to TRBJ1-4; TRBD1 might be the D (5 bases). CDR1 MNHEY and CDR2 SVGAGI come from the germline V gene. The CDR3 contains 13 residues. Deletions cut 4 bases from V and 4 bases from J, with 7 bases between. The CDR3 loop is CASSWTSNEKLFF. Written as DNA, the CDR3 is TGTGCCAGCAGTTGGACAAGTAATGAAAAACTGTTTTTT.

V and J are TRBV18 and TRBJ2-1; D not resolved. Germline-derived CDR1 and CDR2 are KGHSH and LQKENI. This CDR3 region has 12 residues. The V and J ends lost 2 bases and 9 bases respectively, with 8 bases between them. CDR3 nucleotide sequence: TGTGCCAGCTCACCATTACGCGTTGAGCAGTTCTTC. Its translation: CASSPLRVEQFF.

The rearrangement links TRBV9 to TRBJ2-2; possible D gene TRBD1, 6 bases. Germline values: CDR1 SGDLS, CDR2 YYNGEE. V was shortened by 0 bases and J by 7 bases, with 10 bases between the two germline ends. The CDR3 length is 14 residues. In nucleotides, the CDR3 is TGTGCCAGCAGCGTAGGAGGGGGAGTCGGGGAGCTGTTTTTT. Translation gives CASSVGGGVGELFF.

The rearrangement joins TRBV28 to TRBJ2-2; 11 bases are shared with TRBD2. This CDR3 region has 17 residues. Trimming removed 5 bases from V and 4 bases from J; junction bases left unmatched: 9. Germline assignment: CDR1 MDHEN and CDR2 SYDVKM. The CDR3 loop is CASSPPRLAGFTGELFF. The CDR3 DNA reads TGTGCCAGCAGTCCCCCCCGACTAGCGGGATTCACCGGGGAGCTGTTTTTT.

The genes are TRBV7-9 and TRBJ2-7; TRBD2 aligns across 9 bases. V was pared by 4 bases and J by 5 bases, with 9 bases of the junction left unmatched. CDR1 and CDR2 from the germline V gene are SEHNR and FQNEAQ (reference sequence). CDR3 size: 15 residues. The CDR3: CASSWAGGRANEQYF. The CDR3 nucleotides are TGTGCCAGCAGCTGGGCGGGCGGGAGGGCCAACGAGCAGTACTTC.

The chain couples TRBV6-1 to TRBJ1-5; D ambiguous. Germline lookup yields CDR1 MNHNS and CDR2 SASEGT. This CDR3 is 12 amino acids long. V was pared by 7 bases and J by 7 bases, with 11 bases between. The CDR3 loop is CASNRAGQPQHF. DNA of the CDR3: TGTGCCAGCAACCGAGCAGGACAGCCCCAGCATTTT.

This chain links TRBV19 with TRBJ1-5, with 8 bases identical to TRBD1. This CDR3 spans 13 amino acids. Germline loops: CDR1 LNHDA, CDR2 SQIVND (reference sequence). V lost 10 bases to trimming and J lost 5 bases; unmatched junction nucleotides: 7. DNA of the CDR3: TGTGCCATTGGACAGGGCCGGGATCAGCCCCAGCATTTT. Translation: CAIGQGRDQPQHF.

The chain employs TRBV11-3 and TRBJ2-7; 10 bases are a match to TRBD2. V gave up 1 base and J gave up 3 bases; unmatched junction bases: 6. Germline CDR1 SGHNT, CDR2 YENEEA. This CDR3 has 16 residues. CDR3: CASSLVSSGGFYEQYF. The CDR3 DNA is TGTGCCAGCAGCTTAGTTTCTAGCGGGGGTTTCTACGAGCAGTACTTC.